At least ten counts were recorded for the clone carrying this T cell receptor (beta chain). This sample was included in a study of neurological immune-mediated disorders. V lost 5 bases and J 3 bases, leaving 11 bases between the germline ends. Germline CDR1 and CDR2: MNHEY and SMNVEV (reference sequence). The CDR3 is 13 amino acids. The cDNA came from 5'RACE with 10-nucleotide random UMIs. TCRdb re-called the 5' RACE reads with MiXCR, one entry per CDR3 protein. The sample lists roughly 70,000 distinct CDR3 sequences, 3.5% to 5% occurring once. The chain joins TRBV27 to TRBJ2-7; unclear D gene. Source material: PBMCs. This clonotype was obtained from a man under 40 with multiple sclerosis. The CDR3, as DNA: TGTGCCAGCAGTCTAGGGATCCACTACGAGCAGTACTTC. Its protein product is CASSLGIHYEQYF.